This entry lists 26 T cell receptor beta chains sequenced from one sample in a study of PD-L1 blockade in urothelial cancer. Method: immunoSEQ multiplex PCR; TCRdb's copy keeps in-frame clones and lacks some. The sample has some 100,000 clones, around 90% seen once; the top ten hold 0.8% to 1%. The specimen was PBMCs, collected around atezolizumab (anti-PD-L1) treatment. These receptors all come from a woman of 80 years or more with urothelial cancer.

This clone was picked up one time. V gene TRBV5-1 combines with J gene TRBJ1-3, with 9 nucleotides matching TRBD1. The CDR3 runs 15 residues. The V and J ends lost 4 bases and 3 bases, in that order; junction bases with no gene match: 5. Germline CDR1 SGHRS, CDR2 YFSETQ. In DNA form, the CDR3 reads TGCGCCAGCAGCCCACAGGGGGCGGGTGGAAACACCATATATTTT. Translated: CASSPQGAGGNTIYF.

The chain has TRBV28 and TRBJ1-5; 9 positions match TRBD1. V trimming: 6 bases; J trimming: 3 bases; junction bases outside the gene matches: 12. The germline CDR1 and CDR2 sequences are MDHEN and SYDVKM. The CDR3 runs 17 residues. This CDR3 is CASSLYGTGTSNQPQHF. CDR3 nucleotide sequence: TGTGCCAGCAGCCTATACGGGACAGGGACGTCCAATCAGCCCCAGCATTTT.

This sequence joins TRBV4-1 and TRBJ1-1, with TRBD1 as a possible D gene (5 bases). Germline lookup yields CDR1 MGHRA and CDR2 YSYEKL. Between the trimmed V and J ends, which lost 3 bases and 1 base, there was a span of 12 bases. The CDR3 extends over 15 amino acids. For the CDR3, the DNA is TGCGCCAGCAGCCACCGAAGGGGAGGGAACACTGAAGCTTTCTTT. Translated, it gives CASSHRRGGNTEAFF.

The CDR3 DNA reads as TGTGCCAGCTCACTAGCGGGAGAGGCGAACACCGGGGAGCTGTTTTTT. It translates to CASSLAGEANTGELFF. The chain employs TRBV18 and TRBJ2-2, with 9 bases aligning to TRBD2. This CDR3 has 16 residues. Germline CDR1 KGHSH, CDR2 LQKENI. The ends lost 4 bases at V and 0 bases at J; junction bases unmatched: 3.

The chain joins TRBV5-6 to TRBJ1-5, with 8 bases identical to TRBD1. From germline, CDR1 is SGHDT and CDR2 YYEEEE. The CDR3 loop spans 16 amino acids. Trimming at V came to 2 bases and at J to 3 bases, leaving 7 bases not matched to a gene. CDR3 loop: CASSFAGTGFNQPQHF. Written as DNA, the CDR3 is TGTGCCAGCAGCTTCGCCGGGACAGGATTCAATCAGCCCCAGCATTTT.

The rearrangement links TRBV10-1 to TRBJ1-1; tentative D call: TRBD1 (6 bases). V was clipped by 6 bases and J by 4 bases, with 15 bases between them. The CDR3 is 14 residues long. CDR1 is WNHNN and CDR2 is SYGVQD in the germline V gene (reference sequence). CDR3 in DNA: TGCGCCAGCAGCAATAACAGGGTGATCACTGAAGCTTTCTTT. Protein sequence: CASSNNRVITEAFF.

The chain is built from TRBV5-8 and TRBJ1-3; D gene uncertain. This CDR3 has 15 residues. CDR1 and CDR2 from the germline V gene are SGHTS and YDEGEE. Trimming shortened V by 5 bases and J by 0 bases, and 12 bases separated the two germline ends. CDR3 DNA sequence: TGTGCCAGCAGTCGGCTGCAGGTCTCTGGAAACACCATATATTTT. This translates into CASSRLQVSGNTIYF. Based on the CDR3 plus reference TRBV5-8 and TRBJ1-3, the full variable domain is EAGVTQSPTHLIKTRGQQATLRCSPISGHTSVYWYQQALGLGLQFLLWYDEGEERNRGNFPPRFSGRQFPNYSSELNVNALELEDSALYLCASSRLQVSGNTIYFGEGSWLTVV.

The chain recombines TRBV5-1 with TRBJ1-1; D ambiguous. CDR1 is SGHRS and CDR2 is YFSETQ in the germline V gene. CDR3 length equals 14 residues. Trimming stripped 1 base from V and 2 bases from J, with 9 bases between. Here the CDR3 reads CASSLYTGNTEAFF. For the CDR3, the DNA is TGCGCCAGCAGCTTGTATACGGGTAACACTGAAGCTTTCTTT.

This sequence joins TRBV19 and TRBJ2-2; possibly TRBD1 for D (6 bases). CDR1 is LNHDA, CDR2 SQIVND, per germline (reference sequence). The CDR3 is 14 residues long. Trimming took 10 bases from V and 1 from J, leaving 13 bases between them. In DNA form, the CDR3 reads TGTGCCACCTACAGGGACCAGAACACCGGGGAGCTGTTTTTT. Translation: CATYRDQNTGELFF.

J is TRBJ2-2 and V is TRBV2; 9 bases match TRBD2. The V segment lost 5 bases and the J segment 4 bases; nucleotides outside the gene matches: 2. Germline loops: CDR1 SNHLY, CDR2 FYNNEI. CDR3 length: 14 amino acids. The CDR3 spells CASSTLAGTGELFF. CDR3 in DNA: TGTGCCAGCAGTACACTAGCGGGCACCGGGGAGCTGTTTTTT. Variable domain in full (rest from reference TRBV2 and TRBJ2-2): EPEVTQTPSHQVTQMGQEVILRCVPISNHLYFYWYRQILGQKVEFLVSFYNNEISEKSEIFDDQFSVERPDGSNFTLKIRSTKLEDSAMYFCASSTLAGTGELFFGEGSRLTVL.

The chain combines TRBV11-2 with TRBJ1-1; D perhaps matches TRBD1 (5 bases). Germline CDR1 reads SGHAT; CDR2 reads FQNNGV. CDR3 length equals 14 residues. Trimming stripped 5 bases from V and 0 bases from J, with 10 bases between. This CDR3 reads CASSARVMNTEAFF. For the CDR3, the DNA is TGTGCCAGCAGCGCCAGGGTCATGAACACTGAAGCTTTCTTT.

J is TRBJ1-1 and V is TRBV6-1; no clear D gene. Germline V CDR1 and CDR2: MNHNS, SASEGT. The CDR3 is 13 amino acids. Trimming cost V 6 bases and J 2 bases, with 10 bases left between them. The CDR3 protein is CASRSQTNTEAFF. The CDR3 DNA sequence: TGTGCCAGCAGAAGCCAGACAAACACTGAAGCTTTCTTT.

This clone was counted between two and nine times. The chain recombines TRBV11-2 with TRBJ2-2, with 9 bases aligning to TRBD1. Germline lookup yields CDR1 SGHAT and CDR2 FQNNGV. The CDR3 sequence is 17 residues long. Trimming at V came to 5 bases and at J to 5 bases, leaving 12 bases not matched to a gene. The CDR3 sequence is CASSIRDRVLTTGELFF. DNA of the CDR3: TGTGCCAGCAGCATCCGGGACAGGGTATTAACTACCGGGGAGCTGTTTTTT.

The rearrangement uses TRBV5-1 and TRBJ2-7; 10 bases are shared with TRBD2. Unmatched junction bases numbered 0, after V lost 0 bases and J lost 0 bases. The CDR3 spans 15 residues. The germline V gene has CDR1 SGHRS and CDR2 YFSETQ. The CDR3 is CASSLGLAGSYEQYF. The CDR3 DNA sequence: TGCGCCAGCAGCTTGGGACTAGCGGGCTCCTACGAGCAGTACTTC.

This CDR3 is CSAKPSVSQYF. The CDR3 region has the DNA TGCAGTGCTAAACCGAGCGTGAGTCAGTACTTC. The V call is TRBV20-1, the J call TRBJ2-7; D not certain. Germline lookup yields CDR1 DFQATT and CDR2 SNEGSKA (reference sequence). V was pared by 4 bases and J by 10 bases, with 14 bases between. This CDR3 is built from 11 residues.

This chain joins TRBV19 and TRBJ2-4; TRBD2 is a possible D gene (5 bases). This CDR3 has 13 residues. Germline V gene data show CDR1 as LNHDA and CDR2 as SQIVND (reference sequence). Trimming took off 5 bases at V and 3 bases at J, with 8 bases between the two ends. CDR3 coding DNA: TGTGCCAGTAGTTGGGAGAGCAAAAACATTCAGTACTTC. It translates to CASSWESKNIQYF.

This clone was seen a single time. The chain recombines TRBV30 with TRBJ2-7; D possibly corresponds to TRBD2 (6 bases). Germline CDR1 GTSNPN, CDR2 SVGIG (reference sequence). The CDR3 length is 16 residues. Trimming cost V 0 bases and J 6 bases, with 21 bases left between them. The CDR3 loop reads CAWSVLRDLWGTEQYF. CDR3 bases: TGTGCCTGGAGTGTACTGCGGGACCTCTGGGGAACCGAGCAGTACTTC.

J is TRBJ2-7 and V is TRBV7-7; D is uncertain. The CDR3 runs 13 residues. V lost 5 bases and J 2 bases, leaving 10 bases between the germline ends. Germline assignment: CDR1 SSHAT and CDR2 FNYEAQ (reference sequence). The CDR3 is CASSIGATYEQYF. As DNA, the CDR3 is TGTGCCAGCAGCATCGGTGCTACCTACGAGCAGTACTTC.

The rearrangement joins TRBV18 to TRBJ2-7; the D gene is possibly TRBD1 (6 bases). The CDR3 has 16 amino acids. V was shortened by 2 bases and J by 4 bases, with 18 bases between the two germline ends. Looked up from germline, CDR1 is KGHSH and CDR2 is LQKENI. CDR3 protein: CASSPAGASTSYEQYF. CDR3 DNA sequence: TGTGCCAGCTCACCAGCAGGGGCTTCAACCTCGTACGAGCAGTACTTC.

This clone has more than one count but fewer than ten. The chain has TRBV2 and TRBJ2-2, with D perhaps TRBD1 (6 bases). Germline CDR1 and CDR2: SNHLY and FYNNEI. The V gene lost 0 bases and the J gene lost 6 bases, with 17 bases spanning the gap. This CDR3 has 17 residues. The CDR3 reads CASSEAFRGRRSGELFF. The DNA for the CDR3 is TGTGCCAGCAGTGAAGCGTTCAGGGGTCGTAGGTCCGGGGAGCTGTTTTTT. Full variable domain (rest looked up from reference TRBV2 and TRBJ2-2): EPEVTQTPSHQVTQMGQEVILRCVPISNHLYFYWYRQILGQKVEFLVSFYNNEISEKSEIFDDQFSVERPDGSNFTLKIRSTKLEDSAMYFCASSEAFRGRRSGELFFGEGSRLTVL.

The gene calls are TRBV30 and TRBJ1-2; tentatively, D is TRBD1 (6 bases). Germline-derived CDR1 and CDR2 are GTSNPN and SVGIG (reference sequence). The V gene lost 4 bases and the J gene lost 5 bases, with 14 bases spanning the gap. The CDR3 sequence is 13 residues long. The CDR3 here is CAWKGQNQYGYTF. The CDR3 region has the DNA TGTGCCTGGAAAGGACAGAACCAGTATGGCTACACCTTC.

The V call is TRBV28, the J call TRBJ2-6, with 7 bases matching TRBD2. The CDR3 is made up of 15 amino acids. J gave up 1 base and V 7 bases, and 4 bases lay outside the gene matches. Germline CDR1 reads MDHEN; CDR2 reads SYDVKM. CDR3 sequence (DNA): TGTGCCAGCATAAGGGGAGGGTCTGGGGCCAACGTCCTGACTTTC. Translating gives CASIRGGSGANVLTF. The full variable domain, in which reference TRBV28 and TRBJ2-6 provide the parts outside the CDR3, is DVKVTQSSRYLVKRTGEKVFLECVQDMDHENMFWYRQDPGLGLRLIYFSYDVKMKEKGDIPEGYSVSREKKERFSLILESASTNQTSMYLCASIRGGSGANVLTFGAGSRLTVL.

This sequence joins TRBV2 and TRBJ1-2; D is ambiguous. Trimming shortened V by 2 bases and J by 5 bases, and 12 bases separated the two germline ends. In germline, CDR1 is SNHLY, CDR2 FYNNEI. The CDR3 extends over 14 amino acids. The CDR3: CASSENPGGYGYTF. The DNA for the CDR3 is TGTGCCAGCAGTGAAAATCCGGGTGGGTATGGCTACACCTTC. Full variable domain (remainder filled in from reference TRBV2 and TRBJ1-2): EPEVTQTPSHQVTQMGQEVILRCVPISNHLYFYWYRQILGQKVEFLVSFYNNEISEKSEIFDDQFSVERPDGSNFTLKIRSTKLEDSAMYFCASSENPGGYGYTFGSGTRLTVV.

This clone was recorded only once. This chain joins TRBV7-6 and TRBJ2-1, with 11 bases identical to TRBD2. The CDR3 is made up of 17 amino acids. Losses at the gene ends were 1 base for V and 0 bases for J; bases not matched to a gene: 2. Germline V gives CDR1 SGHVS, CDR2 FNYEAQ. The CDR3 region has the DNA TGTGCCAGCAGCTTAGTAGCGGGAGGGAGCTCCTACAATGAGCAGTTCTTC. As protein: CASSLVAGGSSYNEQFF.

This sequence joins TRBV9 and TRBJ2-1, with D maybe TRBD2 (5 bases). CDR1 and CDR2 from the germline V gene are SGDLS and YYNGEE. The CDR3 is 15 amino acids. V was pared by 4 bases and J by 5 bases, with 16 bases between. CDR3 sequence reads: CASSSSGRTNNEQFF. CDR3 sequence (DNA): TGTGCCAGCAGCTCAAGCGGTAGAACCAACAATGAGCAGTTCTTC.

V is TRBV7-9 and J is TRBJ1-2; 7 bases line up with TRBD1. Trimming removed 5 bases from V and 4 bases from J; junction bases left unmatched: 10. CDR3 size: 15 residues. CDR1 is SEHNR and CDR2 is FQNEAQ in the germline V gene (reference sequence). The CDR3 loop is CASSLLTGFSYGYTF. Here the CDR3 DNA reads TGTGCCAGCAGCCTACTGACAGGGTTTTCCTATGGCTACACCTTC. Full variable domain (rest looked up from reference TRBV7-9 and TRBJ1-2): DTGVSQNPRHKITKRGQNVTFRCDPISEHNRLYWYRQTLGQGPEFLTYFQNEAQLEKSRLLSDRFSAERPKGSFSTLEIQRTEQGDSAMYLCASSLLTGFSYGYTFGSGTRLTVV.